Described below is a single T cell receptor beta chain sequence and its context. The antigen remains undetermined. This entry belongs to a study of Ad26.COV2.S vaccination and SARS-CoV-2 variants. Study conclusions and caveats: It was vaccine recipients, not placebo recipients, who had the higher spike-specific TCR breadth.

The sample's treatment: around 19 received Ad26.COV2.S at low or high dose, single or two shots; about five received placebo; per-sample allocation not given. Sampling was performed 63 days after the first vaccine or placebo injection. The vaccine antigen was prefusion-stabilized Wuhan SARS-CoV-2 spike. The data were produced by immunoSEQ multiplex PCR, yet TCRdb's version contains in-frame clones alone and is incomplete. The sample records hundreds of thousands of clones, 85% being singletons. The V and J ends lost 1 base and 4 bases respectively, with 13 bases between them. The CDR3 has 15 amino acids. Per germline, CDR1 LNHDA and CDR2 SQIVND (reference sequence).

The source of this sequence is a person between 18 and 59 years old who received the Ad26.COV2.S COVID-19 vaccine or a placebo. This chain links TRBV19 with TRBJ2-5, with D unresolved. Material: peripheral blood, obtained in a trial of Ad26.COV2.S vaccine versus placebo. The CDR3, as DNA: TGTGCCAGTAGTATAGCACGTAGGGATGGAGAGACCCAGTACTTC. This gives the protein CASSIARRDGETQYF.